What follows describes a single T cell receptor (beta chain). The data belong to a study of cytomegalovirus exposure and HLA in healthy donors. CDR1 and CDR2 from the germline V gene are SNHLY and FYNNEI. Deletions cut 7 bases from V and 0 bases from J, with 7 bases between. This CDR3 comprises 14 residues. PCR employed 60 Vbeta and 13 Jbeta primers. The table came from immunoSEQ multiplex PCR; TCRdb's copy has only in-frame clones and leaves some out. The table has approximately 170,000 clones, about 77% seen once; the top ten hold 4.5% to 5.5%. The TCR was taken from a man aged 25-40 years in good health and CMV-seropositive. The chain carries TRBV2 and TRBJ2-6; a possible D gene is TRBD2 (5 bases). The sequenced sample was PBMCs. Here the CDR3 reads CASTRDSGANVLTF. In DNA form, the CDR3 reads TGTGCCAGCACACGGGACTCTGGGGCCAACGTCCTGACTTTC.